This TCR beta chain was sequenced for a study of T cell responses to AZD1222 COVID-19 vaccine. This CDR3 has 13 residues. V lost 5 bases to trimming and J lost 2 bases, with 9 bases between them. CDR1 is MNHEY, CDR2 SMNVEV, per germline (reference sequence). The data were produced by immunoSEQ multiplex PCR, yet TCRdb's version contains in-frame clones alone and is incomplete. The repertoire consists of some 200,000 clones, with approximately 94% occurring once and the leading ten covering roughly 1.8%. Material: peripheral blood, obtained 28 days after the second dose of the MenACWY control vaccine. The receptor comes from an adult who received the MenACWY meningococcal vaccine as a control. The chain has TRBV27 and TRBJ1-1; D might be TRBD1 (6 bases). DNA for the CDR3: TGTGCCAGCAGTAAACAGGGAAACACTGAAGCTTTCTTT. It encodes CASSKQGNTEAFF.